Below, one T cell receptor (beta chain) is given with its context. The data originate from a study of CD8+CD57+ T cells in acquired aplastic anemia. The sequenced patients had an expansion of CD8+CD57+ cells seen by flow cytometry. The CDR3 is 15 residues long. V gave up 0 bases and J gave up 7 bases, with 18 bases separating them. Germline CDR1 reads DFQATT; CDR2 reads SNEGSKA (reference sequence). TCR beta VDJ and CDR3 profiling used genomic DNA as template. TCRdb itself ran the reads through MiXCR, one entry per CDR3 protein. The table includes about 240,000 distinct CDR3 sequences, 47% detected once.

The receptor comes from a human donor with aplastic anemia. The specimen sequenced was sorted CD4+, CD8+, or CD8+CD57+ T cells (not recorded which) from PBMCs. V usage is TRBV20-1 and J usage is TRBJ1-1; D not certain. For the CDR3, the DNA is TGCAGTGCTAGAGATCTACTGGGAAGAAAAGGTGAAGCTTTCTTT. This encodes CSARDLLGRKGEAFF.